The clone carrying this T cell receptor beta chain has only a few counts. As yet, its antigen is unknown. TCRdb used MiXCR to reprocess the reads, holding one entry per CDR3 protein. This sample has more than 400,000 distinct CDR3 sequences, with around 27% found just once. This entry is derived from a study of T cell repertoires in cytomegalovirus infection. General observations from the study: The ex vivo response was dominated by HLA-C-restricted CMV-specific TCR beta clonotypes.

This CDR3 spans 14 amino acids. Looked up from germline, CDR1 is MNHEY and CDR2 is SMNVEV (reference sequence). The V end was cut by 4 bases, the J end by 6 bases, with 12 bases between. The TCR was taken from a human donor in good health (CMV status not recorded). Some clones in this sample may be carry-over from other donors' samples. Source material: PBMCs. The chain has TRBV27 and TRBJ2-2; D may be TRBD2 (6 bases). The CDR3 bases are TGTGCCAGCAGTTCTCCGGGAGTGGCCGGGGAGCTGTTTTTT. It is translated as CASSSPGVAGELFF.